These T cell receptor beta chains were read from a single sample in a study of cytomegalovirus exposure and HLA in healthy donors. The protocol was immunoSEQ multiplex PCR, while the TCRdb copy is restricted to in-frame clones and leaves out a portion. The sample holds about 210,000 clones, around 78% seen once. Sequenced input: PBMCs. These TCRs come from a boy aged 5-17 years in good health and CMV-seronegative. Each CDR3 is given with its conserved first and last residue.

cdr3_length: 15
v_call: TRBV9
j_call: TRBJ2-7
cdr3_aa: CASSVALDRGYEQYF

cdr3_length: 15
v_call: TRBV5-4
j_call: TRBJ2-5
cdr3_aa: CASSLNGQPQETQYF

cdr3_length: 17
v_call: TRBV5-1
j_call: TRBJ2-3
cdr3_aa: CASSLGLAGVPALAQYF

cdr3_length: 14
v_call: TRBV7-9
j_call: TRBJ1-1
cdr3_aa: CASSFGQKNTEAFF

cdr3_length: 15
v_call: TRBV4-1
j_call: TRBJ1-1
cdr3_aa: CASSHPRGANTEAFF

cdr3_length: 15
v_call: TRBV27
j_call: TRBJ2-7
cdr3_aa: CASSTSGSMTYEQYF

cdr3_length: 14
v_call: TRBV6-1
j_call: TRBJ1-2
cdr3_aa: CASSEAVPSYGYTF

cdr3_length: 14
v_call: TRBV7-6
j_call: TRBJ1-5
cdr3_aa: CASSADSLNQPQHF

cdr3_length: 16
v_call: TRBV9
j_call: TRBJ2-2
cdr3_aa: CASKERGQGYTGELFF

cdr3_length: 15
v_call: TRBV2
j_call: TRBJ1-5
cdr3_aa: CATGGGQGLDQPQHF

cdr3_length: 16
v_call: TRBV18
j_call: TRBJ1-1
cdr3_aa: CASSPISTGPGTEAFF

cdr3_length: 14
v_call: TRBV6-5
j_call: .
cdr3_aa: CASKGTGRGNEQYF

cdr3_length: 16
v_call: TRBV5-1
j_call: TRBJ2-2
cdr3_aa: CASSLRDRVNTGELFF

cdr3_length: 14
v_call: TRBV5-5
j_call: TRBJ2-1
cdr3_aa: CASSLRRGDNEQFF

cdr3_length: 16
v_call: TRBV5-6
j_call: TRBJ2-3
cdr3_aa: CASSLGLAGYTDTQYF

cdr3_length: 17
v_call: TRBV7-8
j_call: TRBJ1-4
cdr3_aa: CASSRRDRGLPNEKLFF

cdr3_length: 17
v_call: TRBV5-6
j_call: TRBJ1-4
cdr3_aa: CASSWLIEAGGNEKLFF

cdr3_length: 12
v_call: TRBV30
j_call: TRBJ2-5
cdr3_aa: CAWSSGLETQYF

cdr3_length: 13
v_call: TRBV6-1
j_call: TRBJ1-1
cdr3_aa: CASSGLLAGEAFF

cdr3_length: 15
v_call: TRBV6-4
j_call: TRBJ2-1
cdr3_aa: CASSATSGSGREQFF

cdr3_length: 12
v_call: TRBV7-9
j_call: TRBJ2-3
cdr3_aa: CASSPVRRGQYF

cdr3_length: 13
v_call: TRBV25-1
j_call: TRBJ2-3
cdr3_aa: CASSAPGEDTQYF

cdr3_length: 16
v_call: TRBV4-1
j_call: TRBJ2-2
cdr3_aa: CASSQDGTSDSGELFF

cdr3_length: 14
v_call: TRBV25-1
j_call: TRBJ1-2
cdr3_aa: CASSVQGQNYGYTF

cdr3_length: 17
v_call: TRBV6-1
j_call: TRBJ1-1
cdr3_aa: CASSDHGATGYDTEAFF

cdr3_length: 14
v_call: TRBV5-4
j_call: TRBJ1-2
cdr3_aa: CASSPNPANYGYTF

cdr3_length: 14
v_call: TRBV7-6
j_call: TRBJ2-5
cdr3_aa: CASSPTRGGQTQYF

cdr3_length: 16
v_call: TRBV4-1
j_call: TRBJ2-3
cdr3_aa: CASSQESYSSTDTQYF

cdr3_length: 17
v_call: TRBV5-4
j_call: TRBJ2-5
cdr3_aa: CASSLDVRQGGVETQYF

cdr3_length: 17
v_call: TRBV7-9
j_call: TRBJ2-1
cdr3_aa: CASSSDSGGPDYNEQFF

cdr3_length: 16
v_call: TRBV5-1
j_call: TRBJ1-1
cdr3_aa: CASTLATGLMNTEAFF

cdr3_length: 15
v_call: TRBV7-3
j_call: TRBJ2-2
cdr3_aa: CASSLTAGGTGELFF

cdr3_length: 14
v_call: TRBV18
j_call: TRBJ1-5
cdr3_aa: CASSPGAGGQPQHF

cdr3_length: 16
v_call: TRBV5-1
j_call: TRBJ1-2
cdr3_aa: CASSPSRDRDLYGYTF

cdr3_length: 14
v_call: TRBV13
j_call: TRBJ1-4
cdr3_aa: CASSTRTEDEKLFF

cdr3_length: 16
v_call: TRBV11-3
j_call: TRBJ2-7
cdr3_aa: CASSFRTKRDTYEQYF

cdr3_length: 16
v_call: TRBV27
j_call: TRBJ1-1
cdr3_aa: CASRRDRGRDDTEAFF

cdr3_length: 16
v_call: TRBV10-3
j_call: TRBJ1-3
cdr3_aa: CAIRPKTGLSGNTIYF

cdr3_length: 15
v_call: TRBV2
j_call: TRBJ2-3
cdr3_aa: CASRSGTGSTDTQYF

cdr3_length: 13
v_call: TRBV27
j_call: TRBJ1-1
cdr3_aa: CASSFTRGTEAFF

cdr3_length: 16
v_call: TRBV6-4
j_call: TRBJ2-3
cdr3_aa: CASSALAGESTDTQYF

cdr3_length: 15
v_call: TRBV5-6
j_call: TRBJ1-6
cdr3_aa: CASSFGTGPNSPLHF

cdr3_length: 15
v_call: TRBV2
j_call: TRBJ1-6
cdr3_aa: CASKDSPAYNSPLHF

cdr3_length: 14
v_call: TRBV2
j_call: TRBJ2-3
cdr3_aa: CASMRAGGTDTQYF

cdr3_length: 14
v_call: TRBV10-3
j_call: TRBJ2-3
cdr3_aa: CAITTSGLTDTQYF

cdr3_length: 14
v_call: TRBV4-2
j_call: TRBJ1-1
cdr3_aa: CASSQVGQNTEAFF

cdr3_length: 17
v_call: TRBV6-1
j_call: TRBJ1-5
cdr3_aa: CASSEPRQGWSGGPQHF

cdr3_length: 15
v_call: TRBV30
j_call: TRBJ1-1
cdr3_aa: CAWSVPDRGRTEAFF

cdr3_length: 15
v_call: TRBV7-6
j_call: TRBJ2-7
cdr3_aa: CASSLGDRGSYEQYF

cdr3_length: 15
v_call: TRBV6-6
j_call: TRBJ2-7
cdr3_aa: CASSYSGGGRYEQYF

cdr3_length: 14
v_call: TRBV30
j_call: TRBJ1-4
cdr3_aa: CAWSEGLFLGKLFF

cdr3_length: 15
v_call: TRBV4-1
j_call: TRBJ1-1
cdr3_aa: CASRLGTAMNTEAFF

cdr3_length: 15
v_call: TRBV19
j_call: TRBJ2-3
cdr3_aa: CASKGAGGPPDTQYF